This T cell receptor beta chain was recorded in a study of blood T cell repertoires in COVID-19. Study in general: Acute and convalescent COVID-19 samples came from the United States, Italy and Spain.

The CDR3 is 16 amino acids. The germline CDR1 and CDR2 sequences are MNHEY and SMNVEV (reference sequence). Trimming cost V 6 bases and J 2 bases; bases outside gene matches: 8. The repertoire was sequenced with immunoSEQ multiplex PCR; TCRdb's copy has only in-frame clones and lacks some. Of roughly 68,000 clones listed, around 90% are singletons. The sequenced sample consisted of PBMCs or T cells enriched from blood (not recorded which). V is TRBV27 and J is TRBJ2-2; 8 bases are a match to TRBD2. The sequence was collected from a woman aged 40 to 50 who had recovered from COVID-19. The DNA for the CDR3 is TGTGCCAGCAGGGTTATAGCGGGACCTAACACCGGGGAGCTGTTTTTT. This sequence encodes CASRVIAGPNTGELFF.